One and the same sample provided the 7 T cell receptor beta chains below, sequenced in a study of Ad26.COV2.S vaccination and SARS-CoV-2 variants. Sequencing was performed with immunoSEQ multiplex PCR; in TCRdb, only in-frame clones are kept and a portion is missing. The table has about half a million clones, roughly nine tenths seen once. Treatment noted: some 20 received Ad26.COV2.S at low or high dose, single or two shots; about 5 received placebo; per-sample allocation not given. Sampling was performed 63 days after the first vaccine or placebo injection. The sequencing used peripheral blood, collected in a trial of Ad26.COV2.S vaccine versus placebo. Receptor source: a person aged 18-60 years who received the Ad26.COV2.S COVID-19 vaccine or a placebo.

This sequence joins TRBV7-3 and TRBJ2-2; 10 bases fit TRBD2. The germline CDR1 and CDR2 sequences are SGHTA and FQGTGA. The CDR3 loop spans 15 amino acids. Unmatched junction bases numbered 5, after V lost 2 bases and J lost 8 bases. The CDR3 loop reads CASSLDLAGVGELFF. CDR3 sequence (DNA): TGTGCCAGCAGCTTAGACCTAGCGGGGGTTGGGGAGCTGTTTTTT. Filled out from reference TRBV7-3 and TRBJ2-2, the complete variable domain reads GAGVSQTPSNKVTEKGKYVELRCDPISGHTALYWYRQSLGQGPEFLIYFQGTGAADDSGLPNDRFFAVRPEGSVSTLKIQRTERGDSAVYLCASSLDLAGVGELFFGEGSRLTVL.

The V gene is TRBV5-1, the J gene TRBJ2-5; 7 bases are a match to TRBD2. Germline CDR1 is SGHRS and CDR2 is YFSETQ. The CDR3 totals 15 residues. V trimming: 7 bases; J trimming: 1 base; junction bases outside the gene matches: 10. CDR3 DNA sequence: TGCGCCAGCGGGGAGGGGTCGACGATCCAAGAGACCCAGTACTTC. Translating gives CASGEGSTIQETQYF.

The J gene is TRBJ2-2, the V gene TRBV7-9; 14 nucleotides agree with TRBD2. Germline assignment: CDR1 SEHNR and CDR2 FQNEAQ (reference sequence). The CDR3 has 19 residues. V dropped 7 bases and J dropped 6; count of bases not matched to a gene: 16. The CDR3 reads CASNVPPGLAGDSAGELFF. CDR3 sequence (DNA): TGTGCCAGCAACGTACCTCCGGGACTAGCGGGAGATAGCGCCGGGGAGCTGTTTTTT.

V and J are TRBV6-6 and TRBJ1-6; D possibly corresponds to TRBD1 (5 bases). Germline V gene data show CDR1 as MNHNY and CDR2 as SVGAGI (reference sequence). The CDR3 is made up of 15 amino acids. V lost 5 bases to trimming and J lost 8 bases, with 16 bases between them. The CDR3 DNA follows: TGTGCCAGCAGTGACCCAGGGAAAAGGTATTCACCCCTCCACTTT. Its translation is CASSDPGKRYSPLHF.

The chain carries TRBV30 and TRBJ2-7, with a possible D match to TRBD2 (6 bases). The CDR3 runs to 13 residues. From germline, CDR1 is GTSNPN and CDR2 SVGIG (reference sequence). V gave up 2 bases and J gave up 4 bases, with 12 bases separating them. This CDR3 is CAWSRVGTYEQYF. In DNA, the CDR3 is TGTGCCTGGAGTCGAGTCGGGACTTACGAGCAGTACTTC.

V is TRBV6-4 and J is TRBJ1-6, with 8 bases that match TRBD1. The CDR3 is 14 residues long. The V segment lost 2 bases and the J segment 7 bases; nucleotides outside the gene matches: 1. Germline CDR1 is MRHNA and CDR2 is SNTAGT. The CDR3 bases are TGTGCCAGCAGTGACCAGGGGGCGAATTCACCCCTCCACTTT. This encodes CASSDQGANSPLHF.

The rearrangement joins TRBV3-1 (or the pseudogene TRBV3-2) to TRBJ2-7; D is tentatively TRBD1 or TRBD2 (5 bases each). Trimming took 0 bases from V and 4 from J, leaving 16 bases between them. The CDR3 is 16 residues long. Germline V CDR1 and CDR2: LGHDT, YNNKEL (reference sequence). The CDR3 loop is CASSQDRAGTWYEQYF. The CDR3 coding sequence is TGTGCCAGCAGCCAAGATAGGGCAGGGACCTGGTACGAGCAGTACTTC.